The T cell receptor beta chain described here comes from a study of shared clonotypes between healthy human individuals. Study-wide points: Naive CD4 clonotypes were shared across a few donors at roughly 5%.

Authors' data handling: ImmunoSEQ gave junction-only sequences without quality scores, so filtering differed. The method was immunoSEQ multiplex PCR; TCRdb's version includes in-frame clones alone and lacks a portion of them. For V, J and clone size, that table is used; D and trimming come from the DNA. In the table there are some 2.4 million clones, 80% to 95% of which are singletons. This CDR3 spans 16 amino acids. Germline assignment: CDR1 SGHAT and CDR2 FQNNGV. The J segment lost 0 bases and the V segment lost 4 bases, leaving 5 bases of the junction unmatched. About this clone: Its antigen is unidentified.

The chain joins TRBV11-2 to TRBJ1-4; 7 nucleotides match TRBD1. The source is a young man in good health. Some clones in this sample may be carry-over from other donors' samples. Input material: naive CD4+ T cells from PBMCs. Subset reported: CD45RA+ positively selected. CDR3 sequence (DNA): TGTGCCAGCAGCTCGGGACAGCCAGCAACTAATGAAAAACTGTTTTTT. The encoded protein is CASSSGQPATNEKLFF.